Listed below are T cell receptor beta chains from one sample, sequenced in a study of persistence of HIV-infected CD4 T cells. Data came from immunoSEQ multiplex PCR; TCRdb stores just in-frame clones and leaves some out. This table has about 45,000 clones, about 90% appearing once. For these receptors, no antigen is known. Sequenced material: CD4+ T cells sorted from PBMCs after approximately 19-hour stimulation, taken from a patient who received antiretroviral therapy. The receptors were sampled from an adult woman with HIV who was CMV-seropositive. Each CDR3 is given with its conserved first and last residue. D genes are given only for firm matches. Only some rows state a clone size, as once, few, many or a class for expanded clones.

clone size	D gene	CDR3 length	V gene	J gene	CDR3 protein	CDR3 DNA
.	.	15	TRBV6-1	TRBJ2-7	CASSEAGLGRFEQYF	TGTGCCAGCAGTGAAGCGGGACTGGGACGATTCGAGCAGTACTTC
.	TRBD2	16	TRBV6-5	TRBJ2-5	CASSYRHQRGDETQYF	TGTGCCAGCAGTTACAGGCACCAGCGGGGTGATGAGACCCAGTACTTC
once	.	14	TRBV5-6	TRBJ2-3	CASSTTFPTDTQYF	TGTGCCAGCAGCACTACCTTCCCCACAGATACGCAGTATTTT
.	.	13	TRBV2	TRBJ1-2	CASKARTDYGYTF	TGTGCCAGCAAGGCCCGGACAGACTATGGCTACACCTTC
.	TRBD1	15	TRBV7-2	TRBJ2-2	CASSLRTGSAGELFF	TGTGCCAGCAGCTTAAGGACAGGGTCTGCCGGGGAGCTGTTTTTT
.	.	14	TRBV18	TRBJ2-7	CASSEGGGTYEQYF	TGTGCCAGCTCAGAGGGGGGGGGAACCTACGAGCAGTACTTC
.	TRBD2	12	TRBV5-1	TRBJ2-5	CASGRGQETQYF	TGCGCCAGCGGGAGGGGCCAAGAGACCCAGTACTTC
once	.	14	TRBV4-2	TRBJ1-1	CASSRSWGNTEAFF	TGTGCCAGCAGCCGTTCGTGGGGGAACACTGAAGCTTTCTTT
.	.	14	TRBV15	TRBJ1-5	CATSPGAGAQPQHF	TGTGCCACCAGCCCAGGCGCAGGGGCCCAGCCCCAGCATTTT
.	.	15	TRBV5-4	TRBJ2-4	CASSLEVSNENIQYF	TGTGCCAGCAGCTTGGAGGTTAGCAACGAAAACATTCAGTACTTC
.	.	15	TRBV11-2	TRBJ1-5	CASSPRSGTNQPQHF	TGTGCCAGCAGCCCGAGGAGCGGGACGAATCAGCCCCAGCATTTT
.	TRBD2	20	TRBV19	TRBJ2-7	CASSLMPPGLASPYSYEQYF	TGTGCCAGTAGTCTGATGCCTCCGGGACTAGCTTCCCCCTACTCCTACGAGCAGTACTTC
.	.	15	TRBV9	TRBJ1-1	CASSPAGRMNTEAFF	TGTGCCAGCAGCCCCGCGGGACGGATGAACACTGAAGCTTTCTTT
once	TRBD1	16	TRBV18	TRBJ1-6	CASSRDRGGGNSPLHF	TGTGCCAGCTCTCGGGACAGGGGGGGTGGTAATTCACCCCTCCACTTT
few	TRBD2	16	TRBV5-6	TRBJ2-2	CASRYAGRGGTGELFF	TGTGCCAGCAGATACGCGGGGCGGGGGGGCACCGGGGAGCTGTTTTTT
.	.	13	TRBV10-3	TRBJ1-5	CAIGGLSNQPQHF	TGTGCCATCGGAGGGCTAAGCAATCAGCCCCAGCATTTT
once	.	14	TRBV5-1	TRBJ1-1	CASSPGQQNTEAFF	TGCGCCAGCAGCCCTGGACAGCAGAACACTGAAGCTTTCTTT
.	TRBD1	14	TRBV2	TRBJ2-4	CASSPQGAKNIQYF	TGTGCCAGCAGTCCACAGGGGGCCAAAAACATTCAGTACTTC